This T cell receptor (beta chain) is drawn from a study of shared clonotypes between healthy human individuals. Whole-study findings and limits: Naive subsets usually exceeded memory subsets in estimated richness. It was the non-shared clonotypes that had lower generation probabilities than clonotypes shared by all four donors.

CDR1 is LNHDA and CDR2 is SQIVND in the germline V gene (reference sequence). This CDR3 has 12 amino acids. V lost 3 bases to trimming and J lost 1 base, with 1 base between them. In regard to this clone: No antigen is known for it.

Sequencing was at deep level. Authors' processing steps: ImmunoSEQ output held junction-only sequences without quality scores, so filtering differed. The method was immunoSEQ multiplex PCR; TCRdb's version includes in-frame clones alone and lacks a portion of them. Clone size and V and J calls were adopted from that table, with D and trimming inferred from the DNA. The sample carries approximately 100,000 clones, about 70% recorded once. The TCR sequence derives from a woman aged 25 to 45 in good health. Specimen: memory CD8+ T cells sorted from blood. Subset meaning: CD45RO+ cells pooled with CCR7-negative TemRA cells. This chain links TRBV19 with TRBJ1-3, with D uncertain. This CDR3 reads CASSISGNTIYF. CDR3 sequence (DNA): TGTGCCAGTAGTATTTCTGGAAACACCATATATTTT.